A selection of T cell receptor beta chains follows, all from one sample in a study of blood T cell repertoires in COVID-19. Only in-frame clones appear in the TCRdb table, and some are missing; sequencing was by immunoSEQ multiplex PCR. This table has about 150,000 clones, 80% to 90% appearing once. Material for sequencing was peripheral blood. These TCRs come from a woman aged 40-49 years with acute or convalescent COVID-19. Each CDR3 is given with its conserved first and last residue. A D gene is named only where the DNA matches it firmly. Part of the rows lack a size; the others show once, few, many or a class for expanded clones.

clone_size	v_call	d_call	j_call	cdr3_nt	cdr3_aa
NA	TRBV5-1	TRBD1	TRBJ2-7	TGCGCCAGCAGCCCTGGGGCAGGGGGCGATTACGAGCAGTACTTC	CASSPGAGGDYEQYF
NA	TRBV5-1	TRBD1	TRBJ2-3	TGCGCCAGCAGCATTGGGACAGGGGGATCGGATACGCAGTATTTT	CASSIGTGGSDTQYF
NA	TRBV12-1	NA	TRBJ1-5	TGTGCCAGCAGCTTTGGCAGGGGGCTAGGACAGCCCCAGCATTTT	CASSFGRGLGQPQHF
NA	TRBV2	TRBD1	TRBJ1-4	TGTGCCAGCAGGGGACAGACGGGGGAAAAACTGTTTTTT	CASRGQTGEKLFF
NA	TRBV28	TRBD2	TRBJ2-7	TGTGCCAGCAGTCACAGGGGAAAGAGGGTACTAGCGGGGGGTAGGGGCAACTACGAGCAGTACTTC	CASSHRGKRVLAGGRGNYEQYF
NA	TRBV9	TRBD2	TRBJ2-1	TGTGCCAGCAGCCCCGGGGGGGGCTCCTACAATGAGCAGTTCTTC	CASSPGGGSYNEQFF
NA	TRBV29-1	TRBD1	TRBJ1-1	TGCAGCGCTAGGGGATCCCAGGGGACAGGAGCTTTCTTT	CSARGSQGTGAFF
NA	TRBV9	NA	TRBJ2-3	TGTGCCAGCAGCGTAGGCGGGACGGGTACAGATACGCAGTATTTT	CASSVGGTGTDTQYF
NA	TRBV24-1	TRBD2	TRBJ2-1	TGTGCCACCCGGGGAGGGTCCACTGAGCAGTTCTTC	CATRGGSTEQFF
once	TRBV9	NA	TRBJ2-6	TGTGCCAGCAGCGTAGCCACAGGGACCTCTGGGGCCAACGTCCTGACTTTC	CASSVATGTSGANVLTF
once	TRBV21-1	NA	TRBJ1-2	TGTGCCAGCAGCAAAGGTCCCAGGAATTATGGCTACACCTTC	CASSKGPRNYGYTF
NA	TRBV25-1	TRBD2	TRBJ2-2	TGTGCCAGCAGTGAAAACCTTCGATCGGGGGGGCACACCGGGGAGCTGTTTTTT	CASSENLRSGGHTGELFF
NA	TRBV7-8	TRBD1	TRBJ1-6	TGTGCCAGCAGCTTGACGACAGGGGGCAATTATAATTCACCCCTCCACTTT	CASSLTTGGNYNSPLHF
NA	TRBV6-1	TRBD1	TRBJ2-7	TGTGCCAGCAGTGAATTTTCCGGGACAGGGCAGTACGAGCAGTACTTC	CASSEFSGTGQYEQYF
NA	TRBV19	NA	TRBJ2-2	TGTGCCAGTAGTACCCACAGGGCCGGGGAGCTGTTTTTT	CASSTHRAGELFF
NA	TRBV10-1	TRBD1	TRBJ1-6	TGCGCCAGCAGTGAGAGAGGGGGCTCACCCCTCCACTTT	CASSERGGSPLHF
NA	TRBV6-5	NA	TRBJ1-2	TGTGCCAGCAGGCTAACGACAGCTACTAACTATGGCTACACCTTC	CASRLTTATNYGYTF
NA	TRBV28	TRBD2	TRBJ2-7	TGTGCCAGCAGTTTCACACTAGCGGGGCTTGACTACGAGCAGTACTTC	CASSFTLAGLDYEQYF
NA	TRBV11-2	TRBD2	TRBJ2-7	TGTGCCAGCAGCCGGACTAGCGGATACGAGCAGTACTTC	CASSRTSGYEQYF
NA	TRBV6-1	NA	TRBJ2-7	TGTGCCAGCAGTGATTCATCGGGGACCTACGAGCAGTACTTC	CASSDSSGTYEQYF
NA	TRBV6-5	NA	TRBJ2-7	TGTGCCAGCAGTTACTCCCGACTAGTGGTCGAGCAGTACTTC	CASSYSRLVVEQYF
NA	TRBV3-1/TRBV3-2	NA	TRBJ2-2	TGTGCCAGCAGCCAAGTCACTACTTCCGGGGAGCTGTTTTTT	CASSQVTTSGELFF
NA	TRBV19	TRBD2	TRBJ2-1	TGTGCCAGTAGCCCAAGAAGGCGGGGGGGCAACGATGAGCAGTTCTTC	CASSPRRRGGNDEQFF
once	TRBV12-3/TRBV12-4	TRBD2	TRBJ2-5	TGTGCCAGCAGCCCAAGCGGGAGAGAGACCCAGTACTTC	CASSPSGRETQYF
NA	TRBV30	NA	TRBJ2-3	TGTGCCTGGAGTGTACTCAGGGATACGCAGTATTTT	CAWSVLRDTQYF
NA	TRBV19	TRBD2	TRBJ2-2	TGTGCCAGTAGTATGGTAAGACTAGCGGAGTCCACCGGGGAGCTGTTTTTT	CASSMVRLAESTGELFF
once	TRBV6-2/TRBV6-3	TRBD2	TRBJ2-3	TGTGCCAGCAGTCGTCCTCCTCTAGCGGGGGGACTTGATACGCAGTATTTT	CASSRPPLAGGLDTQYF
NA	TRBV19	NA	TRBJ1-2	TGTGCCAGTAGTATAGCAGGGTCTGATGGCTACACCTTC	CASSIAGSDGYTF
NA	TRBV10-3	TRBD2	TRBJ2-3	TGTGCCCTTGGGACTAGCGGGACAGATACGCAGTATTTT	CALGTSGTDTQYF
NA	TRBV15	NA	TRBJ2-7	TGTGCCACCAGCAGACCGGGACAACGATACGAGCAGTACTTC	CATSRPGQRYEQYF
NA	TRBV19	TRBD2	TRBJ2-5	TGTGCCAGTAGCTCCCGGACTAGCAAAGAGACCCAGTACTTC	CASSSRTSKETQYF
NA	TRBV27	NA	TRBJ2-2	TGTGCCAGCAGTCCCCAGCGTATGGGGGAGCTGTTTTTT	CASSPQRMGELFF
NA	TRBV7-2	TRBD1	TRBJ2-1	TGTGCCAGCAGCTTAGATAGGGGGCTTGGGAATGAGCAGTTCTTC	CASSLDRGLGNEQFF
NA	TRBV11-2	NA	TRBJ2-3	TGTGCCAGCAGCTTAGTTAGCGCGGGCACAGATACGCAGTATTTT	CASSLVSAGTDTQYF
NA	TRBV12-3/TRBV12-4	NA	TRBJ1-1	TGTGCCAGCAGTTTAGTGGAGGGGACTGAAGCTTTCTTT	CASSLVEGTEAFF
NA	TRBV29-1	TRBD1	TRBJ1-1	TGCAGCGTTGTTGAGACAGGGAAGGCGAAACCTTTCTTT	CSVVETGKAKPFF
NA	TRBV25-1	TRBD1	TRBJ1-2	TGTGCCACCCGGACAGGGGGAAAAGCTAACTATGGCTACACCTTC	CATRTGGKANYGYTF
NA	TRBV10-2	NA	TRBJ2-5	TGCGCCAGCAGTGAGGGAACAGGGTACCAAGAGACCCAGTACTTC	CASSEGTGYQETQYF
NA	TRBV5-1	NA	TRBJ1-3	TGCGCCAGCAGCTCCTATACGGCTGGAAACACCATATATTTT	CASSSYTAGNTIYF
NA	TRBV28	NA	TRBJ2-3	TGTGCCAGCAGCAAGTTTCGCGACACAGATACGCAGTATTTT	CASSKFRDTDTQYF
NA	TRBV7-9	TRBD2	TRBJ2-5	TGTGCCAGCAGCTTGACCGGGACTAGCGGGGTGGAGACCCAGTACTTC	CASSLTGTSGVETQYF
NA	TRBV5-1	NA	TRBJ2-2	TGCGCCAGCAGCTTGTCCTTGGGAGGGAACACCGGGGAGCTGTTTTTT	CASSLSLGGNTGELFF
NA	TRBV5-6	NA	TRBJ2-1	TGTGCCAGCAGCTTGTATTCCAGTAACCAGCAGTTCTTC	CASSLYSSNQQFF
NA	TRBV7-8	NA	TRBJ2-7	TGTGCCAGCAGCTTGATCGAACTCTACGAGCAGTACTTC	CASSLIELYEQYF
few	TRBV4-1	NA	TRBJ1-6	TGCGCCAGCAGCCAAGACGAGCCCGGGATCATGGGGTATAATTCACCCCTCCACTTT	CASSQDEPGIMGYNSPLHF
few	TRBV6-1	NA	TRBJ1-5	TGTGCCAGCAGTGATTCCGGTGTGAGCGGTTTTTGGAGCAATCAGCCCCAGCATTTT	CASSDSGVSGFWSNQPQHF